This passage covers 29 T cell receptor beta chains from one sample sequenced in a study of T-cell reconstitution after alpha-beta-depleted transplantation in children. Unique molecular identifiers were incorporated into the prepared TCRbeta library. TCRdb analysed the PCR reads with MiXCR anew, one entry per CDR3 protein. The sample yields about 500,000 distinct CDR3 sequences, roughly 10% seen once. The material sequenced was PBMCs, mostly from graft donor cells, taken 180 days after TCRalphabeta/CD19-depleted stem cell transplant. The receptors here all came from a female patient aged 2-15 years who had a stem cell transplant for aplastic anemia, so the T cells may come from the graft donor.

The rearrangement joins TRBV6-5 to TRBJ2-1, with D uncertain. Germline loops: CDR1 MNHEY, CDR2 SVGAGI. The CDR3 sequence is 17 residues long. V was cut by 1 base and J by 3 bases, with 16 bases left in between. The CDR3: CASSYWWFPEDYNEQFF. CDR3 DNA: TGTGCCAGCAGTTACTGGTGGTTCCCAGAGGACTACAATGAGCAGTTCTTC.

This clonotype was seen ten or more times. The rearrangement uses TRBV28 and TRBJ2-4, with 9 bases fitting TRBD2. Losses at the gene ends were 7 bases for V and 0 bases for J; bases not matched to a gene: 10. Germline CDR1 is MDHEN and CDR2 is SYDVKM. The CDR3 is 17 residues long. CDR3 region: CASTKRAGGVAKNIQYF. CDR3 in DNA: TGTGCCAGCACCAAAAGGGCGGGAGGGGTAGCCAAAAACATTCAGTACTTC. Full variable domain (outside the CDR3, taken from reference TRBV28 and TRBJ2-4): DVKVTQSSRYLVKRTGEKVFLECVQDMDHENMFWYRQDPGLGLRLIYFSYDVKMKEKGDIPEGYSVSREKKERFSLILESASTNQTSMYLCASTKRAGGVAKNIQYFGAGTRLSVL.

The V gene is TRBV6-2 or TRBV6-3, the J gene TRBJ2-7, with D tentatively TRBD2 (7 bases). Trimming cost V 8 bases and J 5 bases, with 25 bases left between them. The CDR3 spans 16 residues. CDR1 is MNHEY, CDR2 SVGEGT, per germline. CDR3 protein: CASPRRLRGRGDEQYV. The CDR3 nucleotides are TGTGCCAGCCCGAGAAGGCTTCGAGGGAGGGGGGACGAGCAGTACGTC.

The chain has TRBV20-1 and TRBJ1-2; D not certain. Trimming removed 1 base from V and 3 bases from J, with 6 bases in between. Germline values: CDR1 DFQATT, CDR2 SNEGSKA (reference sequence). This CDR3 region has 12 residues. CDR3 residues: CSARGVDYGYTF. The CDR3 DNA reads TGCAGTGCTAGAGGAGTCGACTATGGCTACACCTTC.

On this clonotype: A much more abundant neighbour one base away suggests this may be a read error. The genes are TRBV7-8 and TRBJ2-3; weak D call: TRBD1 (6 bases). Trimming cost V 1 base and J 3 bases, with 8 bases left between them. Germline V CDR1 and CDR2: SGHVS, FQNEAQ. CDR3 length equals 14 residues. The CDR3 nucleotides read TGTGCCAGCAGCTTAGTACAGGGAACAGATACGCAGTATTTT. Protein product: CASSLVQGTDTQYF.

In its sample, this clonotype was seen a few times. The V gene is TRBV6-2 or TRBV6-3, the J gene TRBJ2-3; no reliable D call. This CDR3 spans 12 amino acids. V shed 2 bases and J shed 9 bases, with 9 bases lying between them. The germline V gene has CDR1 MNHEY and CDR2 SVGEGT. CDR3 loop: CASSYVYSTQYF. CDR3 in DNA: TGTGCCAGCAGTTACGTATACTCAACGCAGTATTTT.

V usage is TRBV28 and J usage is TRBJ2-7; TRBD1 matches 9 bases. The V gene end was trimmed by 6 bases and the J gene end by 0 bases; junction bases not matched to a gene: 6. The length of the CDR3 is 15 residues. CDR1 and CDR2 (germline): MDHEN, SYDVKM. CDR3 protein: CASSRTGVYSYEQYF. CDR3 nucleotides: TGTGCCAGCAGCCGGACAGGGGTCTACTCCTACGAGCAGTACTTC.

V usage is TRBV15 and J usage is TRBJ2-7; possible D gene TRBD2, 5 bases. Trimming took 1 base from V and 3 from J, leaving 10 bases between them. Germline V gene lookup returns CDR1 LNHNV and CDR2 YYDKDF (reference sequence). CDR3 length: 14 amino acids. CDR3 sequence (DNA): TGTGCCACCAGCAGAGGAGGAGGCGGCTACGAGCAGTACGTC. Translation: CATSRGGGGYEQYV.

The chain couples TRBV20-1 to TRBJ2-1; D is uncertain. This CDR3 has 17 amino acids. V was shortened by 4 bases and J by 2 bases, with 21 bases between the two germline ends. Per germline, CDR1 DFQATT and CDR2 SNEGSKA (reference sequence). CDR3 nucleotides: TGCAGTGCTATTGCTGAGAAGGGTAATTGGGCCTACAATGAGCAGTTCTTC. Amino acid sequence: CSAIAEKGNWAYNEQFF.

CDR3 region: CASSQDWGLVRRGTQYF. The CDR3 nucleotides are TGCGCCAGCAGCCAAGATTGGGGACTAGTTCGACGGGGGACCCAGTACTTC. V is TRBV4-3 and J is TRBJ2-5; 8 bases fit TRBD2. Germline V gene lookup returns CDR1 LGHNA and CDR2 YSLEER. With V trimmed by 0 bases and J by 7 bases, 13 bases remained unmatched. The CDR3 length is 17 residues.

The V gene is TRBV18, the J gene TRBJ2-7, with a tentative D call TRBD2 (6 bases). Trimming took off 3 bases at V and 9 bases at J, with 18 bases between the two ends. The CDR3 totals 14 residues. Looked up from germline, CDR1 is KGHSH and CDR2 is LQKENI. The CDR3 nucleotides are TGTGCCAGCTCACCCCGGGACTCCCCAGGTGGGCAGTACGTC. It yields the protein CASSPRDSPGGQYV.

This clonotype has at least ten counts. The chain joins TRBV28 to TRBJ2-2; 8 positions agree with TRBD1. Germline V gene sequence: CDR1 MDHEN, CDR2 SYDVKM. CDR3 size: 17 residues. V lost 8 bases and J lost 2; bases outside the gene matches: 13. The CDR3 region is CASHAPTGVINTGELFF. The CDR3 DNA is TGTGCCAGCCACGCACCGACAGGGGTGATCAACACCGGGGAGCTGTTTTTT.

The chain combines TRBV18 with TRBJ2-3, with 12 bases that match TRBD2. This CDR3 is built from 16 residues. V shed 3 bases, J shed 4 bases, and the junction held 5 bases outside the gene matches. Germline CDR1 KGHSH, CDR2 LQKENI. The CDR3 is CASSPRTSGTADTQYF. CDR3 coding DNA: TGTGCCAGCTCACCTAGGACTAGCGGGACTGCAGATACGCAGTATTTT.

In its sample, this clonotype was seen a few times. CDR3 region: CASSLGLAVDTQYF. Here the CDR3 DNA reads TGCGCCAGCAGCCTGGGACTAGCTGTAGATACGCAGTATTTT. The chain combines TRBV4-3 with TRBJ2-3; 9 bases agree with TRBD2. V shed 4 bases, J shed 5 bases, and the junction held 4 bases outside the gene matches. The CDR3 is 14 amino acids. The germline gives CDR1 LGHNA, CDR2 YSLEER.

Turning to this clonotype: The CDR3 does not end in the conserved phenylalanine or tryptophan, so this is likely a read error. The chain recombines TRBV9 with TRBJ2-3, with 13 bases lining up with TRBD2. After removal of 8 bases from V and 3 bases from J, the junction contained 6 bases not matched to a gene. CDR1 SGDLS and CDR2 YYNGEE come from the germline V gene. The length of the CDR3 is 15 residues. CDR3 protein: CASSGTSGETDTQYI. The CDR3 DNA reads TGTGCCAGTTCCGGGACTAGCGGGGAGACAGATACGCAGTATATT.

The CDR3, as DNA: TGCGCCAGCGGGGACAGATGGGGCTACACCTTC. Residues: CASGDRWGYTF. J is TRBJ1-2 and V is TRBV5-1, with 7 bases fitting TRBD1. CDR1 and CDR2 from the germline V gene are SGHRS and YFSETQ. The CDR3 has 11 residues. The trim removed 7 bases at V and 8 bases at J, leaving 5 bases unmatched.

The chain couples TRBV19 to TRBJ1-5, with TRBD1 matching 8 bases. The junction had 10 bases not matched to a gene; V was cut back by 4 bases and J by 5 bases. In germline, CDR1 is LNHDA, CDR2 SQIVND (reference sequence). The CDR3 consists of 16 residues. CDR3 in amino acids: CASSTRTGTRDQPQHF. CDR3 sequence (DNA): TGTGCCAGTAGTACCAGGACAGGGACGCGGGATCAGCCCCAGCATTTT.

This clonotype was detected a few times. The rearrangement links TRBV20-1 to TRBJ2-7; a weak D match, TRBD2 (5 bases). The CDR3 sequence is 15 residues long. The V end was cut by 7 bases, the J end by 1 base, with 20 bases between. From germline, CDR1 is DFQATT and CDR2 SNEGSKA (reference sequence). The CDR3 region is CSVLTGAGGSYEQYF. For the CDR3, the DNA is TGCAGTGTCCTAACCGGAGCAGGCGGGTCCTACGAGCAGTACTTC.

There are a few counts of this clonotype. The chain uses TRBV15 and TRBJ2-1; 10 nucleotides line up with TRBD1. Germline V CDR1 and CDR2: LNHNV, YYDKDF (reference sequence). This CDR3 comprises 16 residues. Trimming cost V 1 base and J 4 bases; bases outside gene matches: 4. The CDR3 DNA sequence: TGTGCCACCAGCAGAGGACAGGGGGCCGTTTACAATGAGCAGTTCTTC. Protein sequence: CATSRGQGAVYNEQFF.

The V gene is TRBV15, the J gene TRBJ2-4, with TRBD2 as a possible D gene (5 bases). The CDR3 contains 16 residues. Between the trimmed V and J ends, which lost 0 bases and 1 base, there was a span of 10 bases. Germline CDR1 and CDR2: LNHNV and YYDKDF (reference sequence). This CDR3 reads CATSRDLGGAKNIQYF. As DNA, the CDR3 is TGTGCCACCAGCAGAGATCTCGGAGGCGCCAAAAACATTCAGTACTTC.

This chain joins TRBV18 and TRBJ2-7; no definite D call. Trimming left V 5 bases short and J 2 bases short, with 7 bases between. The CDR3 totals 12 residues. CDR1 and CDR2 (germline): KGHSH, LQKENI. The CDR3 spells CASSGSTYEQYF. The DNA of the CDR3 is TGTGCCAGCTCAGGGTCGACCTACGAGCAGTACTTC.

This clonotype turned up a few times. The chain joins TRBV10-2 to TRBJ2-3; D remains unclear. CDR1 and CDR2 from the germline V gene are WSHSY and SAAADI. This CDR3 comprises 11 residues. Trimming pared 4 bases from V and 10 bases from J, leaving 9 bases between. The CDR3 DNA is TGCGCCAGCAGTGTGACCGCGTCGCAGTATTTT. Translated, it gives CASSVTASQYF.

This clonotype was picked up a small number of times. The chain recombines TRBV5-6 with TRBJ2-1, with 10 bases fitting TRBD2. This CDR3 contains 16 residues. Germline V gene lookup returns CDR1 SGHDT and CDR2 YYEEEE. V gave up 4 bases and J gave up 7 bases; unmatched junction bases: 11. This chain's CDR3 is CASSAPGLAGVNEQFF. CDR3 DNA sequence: TGTGCCAGCAGCGCCCCCGGCCTAGCGGGAGTAAATGAGCAGTTCTTC.

This clonotype was detected many times. This chain joins TRBV5-1 and TRBJ2-7, with 8 bases matching TRBD1. The ends lost 2 bases at V and 0 bases at J; junction bases unmatched: 7. The CDR3 covers 16 residues. Germline V gene lookup returns CDR1 SGHRS and CDR2 YFSETQ. The CDR3 region has the DNA TGCGCCAGCAGCTTACCCAGGACAGGGAGCTCCTACGAGCAGTACTTC. It encodes CASSLPRTGSSYEQYF.

Ten or more counts support this clonotype. The chain couples TRBV4-3 to TRBJ2-2; D not resolved. The germline CDR1 and CDR2 sequences are LGHNA and YSLEER. With 0 bases removed from V and 0 bases from J, the gap between germline ends came to 8 bases. The CDR3 covers 16 residues. The CDR3 reads CASSQDPRANTGELFF. In DNA form, the CDR3 reads TGCGCCAGCAGCCAAGACCCCAGAGCGAACACCGGGGAGCTGTTTTTT.

The CDR3 region is CATVGPGANVLTF. CDR3 bases: TGCGCCACCGTCGGTCCAGGGGCCAACGTCCTGACTTTC. The J gene is TRBJ2-6, the V gene TRBV5-1; D ambiguous. With 9 bases removed from V and 4 bases from J, the gap between germline ends came to 11 bases. This CDR3 spans 13 amino acids. From germline, CDR1 is SGHRS and CDR2 YFSETQ.

This clonotype was recorded many times. CDR3 amino acids: CASRLTSGYNEQFF. For the CDR3, the DNA is TGTGCCAGCAGACTGACTAGCGGTTACAATGAGCAGTTCTTC. V is TRBV28 and J is TRBJ2-1; 9 nucleotides match TRBD2. Germline CDR1 reads MDHEN; CDR2 reads SYDVKM. J was trimmed by 4 bases and V by 6 bases; bases with no gene match: 4. This CDR3 spans 14 amino acids. The entire variable domain, with the rest obtained from reference TRBV28 and TRBJ2-1, is as follows: DVKVTQSSRYLVKRTGEKVFLECVQDMDHENMFWYRQDPGLGLRLIYFSYDVKMKEKGDIPEGYSVSREKKERFSLILESASTNQTSMYLCASRLTSGYNEQFFGPGTRLTVL.

This clonotype has only a few counts. The chain has TRBV29-1 and TRBJ1-1; a possible D gene is TRBD1 (6 bases). The germline CDR1 and CDR2 sequences are SQVTM and ANQGSEA. The CDR3 loop spans 12 amino acids. V lost 8 bases, J lost 4 bases, and 14 bases lay in between. The CDR3 sequence: CSTEGGGTEAFF. Written as DNA, the CDR3 is TGCAGCACCGAAGGGGGGGGCACTGAAGCTTTCTTT.

The chain links TRBV5-6 to TRBJ2-1; 13 bases agree with TRBD2. Germline CDR1 reads SGHDT; CDR2 reads YYEEEE. V lost 0 bases and J lost 5; bases outside the gene matches: 5. The CDR3 loop spans 17 amino acids. CDR3 nucleotides: TGTGCCAGCAGCTTGGCCGGGACTAGCGGGAACCACAATGAGCAGTTCTTC. This codes for CASSLAGTSGNHNEQFF.